This TCR beta chain originates from a study of T cell responses to AZD1222 COVID-19 vaccine. Study-wide findings and caveats: The number of AZD1222 recipients seropositive at baseline was only five to seven. CD4 TCRs linked to vaccination spanned spike, dominating at 160-218 and 743-854.

The V and J ends lost 5 bases and 5 bases respectively, with 12 bases between them. Germline CDR1 LNHDA, CDR2 SQIVND (reference sequence). The CDR3 consists of 14 residues. In the case of this clone: No antigen is known for it.

The data were produced by immunoSEQ multiplex PCR, yet TCRdb's version contains in-frame clones alone and is incomplete. This sample has roughly 130,000 clones; around nine tenths occur once, and the top ten carry under 4.5%. Sequenced material: peripheral blood, taken 28 days after the second AZD1222 dose. The TCR comes from an adult who received the AZD1222 COVID-19 vaccine. The J gene is TRBJ1-4, the V gene TRBV19, with a possible D match to TRBD1 (6 bases). This CDR3 reads CASSSPDRNEKLFF. CDR3 in DNA: TGTGCCAGTAGTTCTCCGGACAGAAATGAAAAACTGTTTTTT.